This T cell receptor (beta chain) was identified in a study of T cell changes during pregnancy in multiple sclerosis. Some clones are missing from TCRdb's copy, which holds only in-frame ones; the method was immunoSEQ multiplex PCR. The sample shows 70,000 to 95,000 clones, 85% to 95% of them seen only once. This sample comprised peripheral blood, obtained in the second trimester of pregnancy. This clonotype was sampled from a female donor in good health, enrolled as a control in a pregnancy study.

The DNA of the CDR3 is TGTGCCAGCAGGCCGGGACAAAACATCTACGAGCAGTACTTC. It is translated as CASRPGQNIYEQYF. V gene TRBV27 combines with J gene TRBJ2-7, with D tentatively TRBD1 (6 bases). Germline loops: CDR1 MNHEY, CDR2 SMNVEV (reference sequence). V was cut by 6 bases and J by 3 bases, with 15 bases left in between. This CDR3 region has 14 residues.